This T cell receptor (beta chain) was identified during a study of blood T cell repertoires in COVID-19. Profiling relied on immunoSEQ multiplex PCR, and the TCRdb table lists in-frame clones only, not all of them. This table holds about 350,000 clones, approximately 88% found once. Patients of the Seattle cohort, enrolled during active infection, were followed longitudinally. Trimming pared 0 bases from V and 4 bases from J, leaving 17 bases between. CDR3 length: 17 amino acids. Per germline, CDR1 SGDLS and CDR2 YYNGEE. The rearrangement uses TRBV9 and TRBJ2-1; tentative D call: TRBD2 (5 bases). This receptor was taken from a young man with COVID-19, enrolled during active disease. The sample comprised peripheral blood. The CDR3 DNA sequence: TGTGCCAGCAGCGTAGGAGAAGCTCACGGGGTGTACAATGAGCAGTTCTTC. Protein product: CASSVGEAHGVYNEQFF.